A single T cell receptor (beta chain) is shown here with its context. This sample is drawn from a study of blood T cell repertoires in COVID-19. Study details: COVID-19 samples collected from the United States, Italy and Spain covered acute and convalescent phases.

Per the authors' pipeline: Amplifying reference gene primers gave estimates of nucleated cell counts. The data were produced by immunoSEQ multiplex PCR, yet TCRdb's version contains in-frame clones alone and is incomplete. V, J and clone size were drawn from that table, and D and trimming were deduced from the DNA. Found here are under 50,000 clones, roughly nine tenths of them singletons; the top ten hold around 17%. This CDR3 has 13 residues. After removal of 5 bases from V and 8 bases from J, the junction contained 7 bases not matched to a gene. CDR1 is SGHAT, CDR2 FQNNGV, per germline. Sequenced sample: peripheral blood. The TCR sequence derives from a man in his sixties or seventies with active COVID-19. J is TRBJ1-2 and V is TRBV11-2; 8 bases map to TRBD1. CDR3 nucleotides: TGTGCCAGCAGCCTGGGGACAGGTAGAGGCTACACCTTC. Amino acids: CASSLGTGRGYTF.